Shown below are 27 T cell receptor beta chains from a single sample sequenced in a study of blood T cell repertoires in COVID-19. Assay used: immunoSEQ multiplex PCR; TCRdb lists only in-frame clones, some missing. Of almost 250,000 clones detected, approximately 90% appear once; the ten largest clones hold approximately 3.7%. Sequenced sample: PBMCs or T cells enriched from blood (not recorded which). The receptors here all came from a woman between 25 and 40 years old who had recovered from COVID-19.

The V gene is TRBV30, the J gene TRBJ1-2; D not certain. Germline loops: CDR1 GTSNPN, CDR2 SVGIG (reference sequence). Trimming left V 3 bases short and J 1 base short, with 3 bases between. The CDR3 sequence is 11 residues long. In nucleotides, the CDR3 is TGTGCCTGGAGCCGTAACTATGGCTACACCTTC. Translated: CAWSRNYGYTF.

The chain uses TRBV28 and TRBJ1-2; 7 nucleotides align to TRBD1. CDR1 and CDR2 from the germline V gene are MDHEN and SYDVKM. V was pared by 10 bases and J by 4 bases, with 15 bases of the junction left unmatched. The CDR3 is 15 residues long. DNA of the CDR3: TGTGCCATCAGAACCGGGACAGCGCAGAGCTATGGCTACACCTTC. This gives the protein CAIRTGTAQSYGYTF.

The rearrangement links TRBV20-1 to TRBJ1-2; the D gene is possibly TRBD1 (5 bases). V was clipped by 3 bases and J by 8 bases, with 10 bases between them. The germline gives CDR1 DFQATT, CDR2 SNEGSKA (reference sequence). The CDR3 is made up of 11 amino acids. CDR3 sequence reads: CSASSRGGYTF. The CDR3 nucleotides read TGCAGTGCTAGCAGTCGGGGGGGCTACACCTTC.

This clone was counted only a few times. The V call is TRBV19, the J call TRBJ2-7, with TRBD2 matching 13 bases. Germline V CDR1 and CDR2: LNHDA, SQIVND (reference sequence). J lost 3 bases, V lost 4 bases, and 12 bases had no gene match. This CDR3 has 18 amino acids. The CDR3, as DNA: TGTGCCAGTAGTAGACGACTAGCGGGAGGTACTTACAACTACGAGCAGTACTTC. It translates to CASSRRLAGGTYNYEQYF. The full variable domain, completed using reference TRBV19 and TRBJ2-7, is DGGITQSPKYLFRKEGQNVTLSCEQNLNHDAMYWYRQDPGQGLRLIYYSQIVNDFQKGDIAEGYSVSREKKESFPLTVTSAQKNPTAFYLCASSRRLAGGTYNYEQYFGPGTRLTVT.

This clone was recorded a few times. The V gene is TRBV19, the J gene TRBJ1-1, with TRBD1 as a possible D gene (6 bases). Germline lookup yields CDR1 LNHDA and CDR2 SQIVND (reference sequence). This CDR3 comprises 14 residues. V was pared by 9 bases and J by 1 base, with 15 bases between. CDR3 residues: CASVPGHSNTEAFF. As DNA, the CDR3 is TGTGCCAGCGTCCCGGGACATTCGAACACTGAAGCTTTCTTT.

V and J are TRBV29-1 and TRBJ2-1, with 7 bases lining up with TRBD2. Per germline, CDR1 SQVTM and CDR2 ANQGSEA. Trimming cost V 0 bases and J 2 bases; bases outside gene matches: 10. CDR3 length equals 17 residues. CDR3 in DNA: TGCAGCGTTGAAGATCGGGCTAGCGGAGGGACCTACAATGAGCAGTTCTTC. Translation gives CSVEDRASGGTYNEQFF.

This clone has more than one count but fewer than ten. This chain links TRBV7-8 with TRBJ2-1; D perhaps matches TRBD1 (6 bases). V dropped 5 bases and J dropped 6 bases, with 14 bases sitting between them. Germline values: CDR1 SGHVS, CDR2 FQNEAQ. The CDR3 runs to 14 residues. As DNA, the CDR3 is TGTGCCAGCAGCCTAACTCGGACAGCCAATGAGCAGTTCTTC. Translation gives CASSLTRTANEQFF.

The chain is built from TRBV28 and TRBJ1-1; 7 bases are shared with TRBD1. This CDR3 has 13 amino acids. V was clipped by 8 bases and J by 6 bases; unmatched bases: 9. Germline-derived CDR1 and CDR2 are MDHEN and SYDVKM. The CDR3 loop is CASLKAGTAEAFF. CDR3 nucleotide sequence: TGTGCCAGCCTTAAGGCGGGGACAGCTGAAGCTTTCTTT.

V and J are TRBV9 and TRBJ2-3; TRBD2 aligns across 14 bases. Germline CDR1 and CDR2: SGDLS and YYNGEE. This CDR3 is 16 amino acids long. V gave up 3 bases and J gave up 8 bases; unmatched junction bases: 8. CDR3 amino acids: CASSARGLAGVVTQYF. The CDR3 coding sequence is TGTGCCAGCAGCGCTAGGGGACTAGCGGGAGTTGTTACGCAGTATTTT.

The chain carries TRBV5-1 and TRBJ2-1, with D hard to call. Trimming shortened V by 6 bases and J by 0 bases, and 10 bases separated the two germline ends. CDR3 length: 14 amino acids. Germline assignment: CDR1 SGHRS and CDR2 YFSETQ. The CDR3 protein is CASNEADSYNEQFF. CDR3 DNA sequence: TGCGCCAGCAACGAGGCGGACTCCTACAATGAGCAGTTCTTC.

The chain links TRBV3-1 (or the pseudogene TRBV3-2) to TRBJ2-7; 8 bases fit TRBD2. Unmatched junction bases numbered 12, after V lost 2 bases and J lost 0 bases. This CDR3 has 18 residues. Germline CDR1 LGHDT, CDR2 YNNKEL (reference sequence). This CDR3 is CASSQYGWGSGDSYEQYF. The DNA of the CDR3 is TGTGCCAGCAGCCAATATGGGTGGGGTAGCGGGGACTCCTACGAGCAGTACTTC.

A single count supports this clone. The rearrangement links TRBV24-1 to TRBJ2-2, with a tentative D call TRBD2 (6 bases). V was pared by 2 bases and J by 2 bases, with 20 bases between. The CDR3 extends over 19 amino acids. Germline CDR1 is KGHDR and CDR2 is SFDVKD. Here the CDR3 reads CATSDYGAGGRSNTGELFF. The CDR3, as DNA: TGTGCCACCAGTGATTATGGAGCAGGAGGGAGGAGCAACACCGGGGAGCTGTTTTTT.

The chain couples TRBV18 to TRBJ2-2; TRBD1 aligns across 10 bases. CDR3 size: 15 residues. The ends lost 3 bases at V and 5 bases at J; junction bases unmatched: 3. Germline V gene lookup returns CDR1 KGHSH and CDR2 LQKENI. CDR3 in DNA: TGTGCCAGCTCACCTCGGACAGGGGGGACCGGGGAGCTGTTTTTT. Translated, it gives CASSPRTGGTGELFF. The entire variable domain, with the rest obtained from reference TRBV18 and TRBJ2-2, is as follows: NAGVMQNPRHLVRRRGQEARLRCSPMKGHSHVYWYRQLPEEGLKFMVYLQKENIIDESGMPKERFSAEFPKEGPSILRIQQVVRGDSAAYFCASSPRTGGTGELFFGEGSRLTVL.

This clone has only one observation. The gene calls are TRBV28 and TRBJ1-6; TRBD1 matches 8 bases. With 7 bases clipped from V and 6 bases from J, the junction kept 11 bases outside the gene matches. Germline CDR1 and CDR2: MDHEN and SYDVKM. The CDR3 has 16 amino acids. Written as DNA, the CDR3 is TGTGCCAGCACTCCTGGGACAGGTGGAGGTAATTCACCCCTCCACTTT. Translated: CASTPGTGGGNSPLHF. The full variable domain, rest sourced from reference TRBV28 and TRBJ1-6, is DVKVTQSSRYLVKRTGEKVFLECVQDMDHENMFWYRQDPGLGLRLIYFSYDVKMKEKGDIPEGYSVSREKKERFSLILESASTNQTSMYLCASTPGTGGGNSPLHFGNGTRLTVT.

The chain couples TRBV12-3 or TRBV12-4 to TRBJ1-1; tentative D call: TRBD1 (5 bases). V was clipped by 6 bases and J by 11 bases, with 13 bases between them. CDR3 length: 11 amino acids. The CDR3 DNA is TGTGCCAGCAGCCGGGGGGTGATCGCTTTCTTT. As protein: CASSRGVIAFF.

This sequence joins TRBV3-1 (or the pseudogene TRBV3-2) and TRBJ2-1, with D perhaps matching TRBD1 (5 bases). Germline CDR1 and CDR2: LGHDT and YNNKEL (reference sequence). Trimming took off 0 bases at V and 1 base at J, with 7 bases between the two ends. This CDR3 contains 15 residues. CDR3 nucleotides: TGTGCCAGCAGCCAAGATTCAGGGTCCTACAATGAGCAGTTCTTC. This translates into CASSQDSGSYNEQFF.

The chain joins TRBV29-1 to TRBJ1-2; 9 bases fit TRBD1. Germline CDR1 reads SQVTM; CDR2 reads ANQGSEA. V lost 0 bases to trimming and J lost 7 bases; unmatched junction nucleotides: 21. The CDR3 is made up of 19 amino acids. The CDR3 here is CSVEENRGRAIVEIAGYTF. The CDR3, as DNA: TGCAGCGTTGAAGAAAACAGGGGGCGAGCAATTGTGGAAATTGCTGGCTACACCTTC.

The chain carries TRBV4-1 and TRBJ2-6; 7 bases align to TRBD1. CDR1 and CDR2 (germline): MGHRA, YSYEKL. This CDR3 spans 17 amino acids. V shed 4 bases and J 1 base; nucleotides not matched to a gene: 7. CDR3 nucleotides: TGCGCCAGCAGCCCCGGACAGGCAGTGTCTGGGGCCAACGTCCTGACTTTC. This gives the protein CASSPGQAVSGANVLTF.

The chain's CDR3 is CASRGQAEKLFF. Here the CDR3 DNA reads TGTGCCAGCAGGGGACAGGCCGAAAAACTGTTTTTT. This sequence joins TRBV28 and TRBJ1-4, with 8 bases lining up with TRBD1. This CDR3 has 12 residues. Per the germline V gene, CDR1 is MDHEN and CDR2 is SYDVKM. V dropped 6 bases and J dropped 8; count of bases not matched to a gene: 2.

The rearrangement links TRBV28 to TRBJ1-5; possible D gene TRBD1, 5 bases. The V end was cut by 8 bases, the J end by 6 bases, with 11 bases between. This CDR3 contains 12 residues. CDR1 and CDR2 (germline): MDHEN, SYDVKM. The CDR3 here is CASWQGSQPQHF. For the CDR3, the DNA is TGTGCCAGCTGGCAGGGTAGTCAGCCCCAGCATTTT.

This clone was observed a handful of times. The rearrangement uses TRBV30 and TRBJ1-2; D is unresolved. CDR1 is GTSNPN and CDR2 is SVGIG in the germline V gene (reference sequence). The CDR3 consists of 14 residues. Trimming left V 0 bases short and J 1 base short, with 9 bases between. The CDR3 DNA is TGTGCCTGGAGTGTAAGAGGAGTTAACTATGGCTACACCTTC. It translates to CAWSVRGVNYGYTF.

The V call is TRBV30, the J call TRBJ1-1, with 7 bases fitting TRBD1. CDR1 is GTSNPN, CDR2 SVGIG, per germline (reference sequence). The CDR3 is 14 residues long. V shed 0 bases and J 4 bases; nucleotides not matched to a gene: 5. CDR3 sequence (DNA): TGTGCCTGGAGTGTGGGACAGAGTAGCACTGAAGCTTTCTTT. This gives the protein CAWSVGQSSTEAFF. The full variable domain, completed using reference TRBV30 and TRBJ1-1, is SQTIHQWPATLVQPVGSPLSLECTVEGTSNPNLYWYRQAAGRGLQLLFYSVGIGQISSEVPQNLSASRPQDRQFILSSKKLLLSDSGFYLCAWSVGQSSTEAFFGQGTRLTVV.

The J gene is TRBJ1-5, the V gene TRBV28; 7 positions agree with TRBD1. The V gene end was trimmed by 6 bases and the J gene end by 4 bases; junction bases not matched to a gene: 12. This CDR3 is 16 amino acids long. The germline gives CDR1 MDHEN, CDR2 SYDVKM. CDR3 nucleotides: TGTGCCAGCAGAGGATCGACAGGGATTGGGAATCAGCCCCAGCATTTT. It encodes CASRGSTGIGNQPQHF.

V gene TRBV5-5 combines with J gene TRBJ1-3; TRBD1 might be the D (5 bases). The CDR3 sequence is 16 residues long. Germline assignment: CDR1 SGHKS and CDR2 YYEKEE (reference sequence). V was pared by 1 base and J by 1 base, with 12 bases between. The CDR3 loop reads CASSLLQGRSGNTIYF. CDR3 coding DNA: TGTGCCAGCAGCTTGTTGCAGGGAAGGTCTGGAAACACCATATATTTT.

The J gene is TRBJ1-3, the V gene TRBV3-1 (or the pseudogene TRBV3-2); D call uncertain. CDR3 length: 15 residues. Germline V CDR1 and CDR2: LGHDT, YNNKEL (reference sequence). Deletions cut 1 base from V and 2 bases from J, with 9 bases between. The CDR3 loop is CASSQGRGTGNTIYF. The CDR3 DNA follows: TGTGCCAGCAGCCAAGGCCGCGGGACTGGAAACACCATATATTTT.

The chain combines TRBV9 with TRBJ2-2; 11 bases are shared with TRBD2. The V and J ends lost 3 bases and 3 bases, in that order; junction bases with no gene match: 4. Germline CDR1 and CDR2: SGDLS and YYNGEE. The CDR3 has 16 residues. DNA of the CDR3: TGTGCCAGCAGCGGGGGGACTAGCGGATACACCGGGGAGCTGTTTTTT. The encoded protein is CASSGGTSGYTGELFF.

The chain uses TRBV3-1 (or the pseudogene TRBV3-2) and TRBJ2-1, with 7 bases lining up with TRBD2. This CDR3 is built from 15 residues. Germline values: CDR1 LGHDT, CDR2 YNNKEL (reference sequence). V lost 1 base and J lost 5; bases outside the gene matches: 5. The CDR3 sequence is CASSQVGTTDNEQFF. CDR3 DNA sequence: TGTGCCAGCAGCCAAGTCGGGACTACAGACAATGAGCAGTTCTTC.